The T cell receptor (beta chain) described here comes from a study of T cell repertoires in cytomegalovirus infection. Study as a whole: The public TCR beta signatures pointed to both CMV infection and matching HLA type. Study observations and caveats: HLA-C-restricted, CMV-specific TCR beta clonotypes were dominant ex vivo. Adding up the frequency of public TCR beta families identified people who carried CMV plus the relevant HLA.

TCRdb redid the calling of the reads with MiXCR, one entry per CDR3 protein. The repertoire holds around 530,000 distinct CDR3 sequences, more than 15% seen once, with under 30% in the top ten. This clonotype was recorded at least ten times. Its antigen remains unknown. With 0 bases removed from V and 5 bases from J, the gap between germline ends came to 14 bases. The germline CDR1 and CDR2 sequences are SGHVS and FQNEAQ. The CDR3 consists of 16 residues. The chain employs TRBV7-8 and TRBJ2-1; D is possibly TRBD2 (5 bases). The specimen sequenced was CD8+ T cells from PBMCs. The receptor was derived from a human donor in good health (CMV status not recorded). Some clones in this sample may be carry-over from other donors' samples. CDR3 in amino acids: CASSLAEGRWDNEQFF. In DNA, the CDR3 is TGTGCCAGCAGCTTAGCAGAGGGAAGGTGGGACAATGAGCAGTTCTTC.